The TCR beta chain under discussion was sequenced for a study of cytomegalovirus exposure and HLA in healthy donors. General study results and limits: CMV serostatus stood as the only immune exposure information on hand. It is likely that the observed cluster of highly shared sequence variants was a sequencing artifact. In a later analysis, an Asian-associated ancestry cluster reportedly showed fewer N-insertions than the roughly 730-donor mean.

Both 60 Vbeta primers and 13 Jbeta primers went into the PCR. Method: immunoSEQ multiplex PCR; TCRdb's copy keeps in-frame clones and lacks some. This table holds about 190,000 clones, around 84% found once. There are 12 residues in the CDR3. V was shortened by 7 bases and J by 6 bases, with 12 bases between the two germline ends. Germline lookup yields CDR1 MNHNY and CDR2 SVGAGI (reference sequence). Notes on this clone: Its antigen remains unidentified.

The TCR comes from a woman between 50 and 59 years old in good health and CMV-seropositive. The material sequenced was PBMCs. The V and J genes are TRBV6-6 and TRBJ2-5; the D gene is possibly TRBD2 (5 bases). Here the CDR3 reads CASTPEGKTQYF. CDR3 in DNA: TGTGCCAGCACCCCCGAGGGAAAGACCCAGTACTTC.